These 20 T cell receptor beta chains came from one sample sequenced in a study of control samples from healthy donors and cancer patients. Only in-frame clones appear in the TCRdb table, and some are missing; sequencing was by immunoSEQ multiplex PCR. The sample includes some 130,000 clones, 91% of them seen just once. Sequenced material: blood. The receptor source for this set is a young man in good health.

The CDR3 loop reads CASSSRQGTSGNTIYF. CDR3 nucleotides: TGTGCCAGCAGCTCTCGACAGGGTACCTCTGGAAACACCATATATTTT. V is TRBV5-5 and J is TRBJ1-3; TRBD1 matches at 7 bases. V shed 3 bases and J 0 bases; nucleotides not matched to a gene: 6. From germline, CDR1 is SGHKS and CDR2 YYEKEE (reference sequence). The CDR3 contains 16 residues.

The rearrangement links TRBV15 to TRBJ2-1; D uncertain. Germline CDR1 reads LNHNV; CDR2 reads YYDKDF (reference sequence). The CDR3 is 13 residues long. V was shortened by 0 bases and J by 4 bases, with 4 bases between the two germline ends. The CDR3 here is CATSRDGYNEQFF. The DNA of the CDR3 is TGTGCCACCAGCAGAGACGGATACAATGAGCAGTTCTTC.

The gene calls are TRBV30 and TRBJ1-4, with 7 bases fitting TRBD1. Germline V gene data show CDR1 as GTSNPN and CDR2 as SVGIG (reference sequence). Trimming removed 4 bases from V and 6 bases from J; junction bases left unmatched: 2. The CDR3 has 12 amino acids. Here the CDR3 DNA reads TGTGCCTGGAACAGGGGAGATGAAAAACTGTTTTTT. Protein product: CAWNRGDEKLFF.

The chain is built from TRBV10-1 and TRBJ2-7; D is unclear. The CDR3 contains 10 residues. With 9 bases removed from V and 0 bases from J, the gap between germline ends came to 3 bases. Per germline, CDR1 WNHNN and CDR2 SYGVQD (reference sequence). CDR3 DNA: TGCGCCAGATGCTCCTACGAGCAGTACTTC. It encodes CARCSYEQYF.

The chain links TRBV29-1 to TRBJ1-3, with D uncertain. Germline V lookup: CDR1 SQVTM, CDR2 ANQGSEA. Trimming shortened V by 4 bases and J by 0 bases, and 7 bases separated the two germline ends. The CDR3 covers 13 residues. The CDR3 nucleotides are TGCAGCGTTGGTGGCTTCTCTGGAAACACCATATATTTT. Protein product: CSVGGFSGNTIYF.

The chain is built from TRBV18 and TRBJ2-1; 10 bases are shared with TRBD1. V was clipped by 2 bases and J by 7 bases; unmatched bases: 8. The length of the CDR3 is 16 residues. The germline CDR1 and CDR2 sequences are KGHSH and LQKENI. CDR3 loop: CASSPMGQGIGNEQFF. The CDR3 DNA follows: TGTGCCAGCTCACCAATGGGACAGGGGATAGGTAATGAGCAGTTCTTC. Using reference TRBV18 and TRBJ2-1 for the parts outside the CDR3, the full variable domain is NAGVMQNPRHLVRRRGQEARLRCSPMKGHSHVYWYRQLPEEGLKFMVYLQKENIIDESGMPKERFSAEFPKEGPSILRIQQVVRGDSAAYFCASSPMGQGIGNEQFFGPGTRLTVL.

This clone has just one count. CDR3 in DNA: TGCGCCAGCAGCCATTGGGGGGGTATCGGGGAGCTGTTTTTT. Amino acid sequence: CASSHWGGIGELFF. This chain joins TRBV4-1 and TRBJ2-2; 7 nucleotides align to TRBD2. Trimming at V came to 3 bases and at J to 7 bases, leaving 5 bases not matched to a gene. The CDR3 is 14 residues long. Germline CDR1 is MGHRA and CDR2 is YSYEKL.

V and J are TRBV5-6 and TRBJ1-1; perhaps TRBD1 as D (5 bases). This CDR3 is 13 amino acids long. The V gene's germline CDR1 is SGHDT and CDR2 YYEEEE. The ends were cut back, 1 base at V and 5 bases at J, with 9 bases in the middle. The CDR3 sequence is CASSLLGGTEAFF. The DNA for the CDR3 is TGTGCCAGCAGCTTGCTTGGGGGAACTGAAGCTTTCTTT.

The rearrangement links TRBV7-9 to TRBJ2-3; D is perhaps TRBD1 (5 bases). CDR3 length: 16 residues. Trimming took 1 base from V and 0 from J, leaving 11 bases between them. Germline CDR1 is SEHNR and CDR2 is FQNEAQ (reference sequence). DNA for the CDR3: TGTGCCAGCAGCTTAGTTACTGGGGCCAGCACAGATACGCAGTATTTT. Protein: CASSLVTGASTDTQYF.

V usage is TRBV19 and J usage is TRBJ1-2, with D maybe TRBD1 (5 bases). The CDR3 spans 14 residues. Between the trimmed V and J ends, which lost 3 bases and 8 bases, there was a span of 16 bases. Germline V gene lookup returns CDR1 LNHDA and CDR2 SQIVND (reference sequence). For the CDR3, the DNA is TGTGCCAGTAGTATGCGCCCTGGGGGAGAAGGCTACACCTTC. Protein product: CASSMRPGGEGYTF. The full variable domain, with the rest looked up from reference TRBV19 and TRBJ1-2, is DGGITQSPKYLFRKEGQNVTLSCEQNLNHDAMYWYRQDPGQGLRLIYYSQIVNDFQKGDIAEGYSVSREKKESFPLTVTSAQKNPTAFYLCASSMRPGGEGYTFGSGTRLTVV.

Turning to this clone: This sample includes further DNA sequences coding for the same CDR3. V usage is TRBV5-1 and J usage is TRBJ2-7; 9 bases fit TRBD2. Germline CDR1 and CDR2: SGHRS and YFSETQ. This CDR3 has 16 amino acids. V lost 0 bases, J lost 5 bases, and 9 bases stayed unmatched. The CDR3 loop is CASSLGWRGGRNEQYF. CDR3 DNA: TGCGCCAGCAGCTTGGGTTGGCGGGGGGGCCGAAACGAGCAGTACTTC.

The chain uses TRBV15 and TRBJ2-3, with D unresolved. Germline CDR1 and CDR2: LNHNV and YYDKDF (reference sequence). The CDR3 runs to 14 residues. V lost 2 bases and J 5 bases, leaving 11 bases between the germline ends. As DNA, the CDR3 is TGTGCCACCAGCAGACCTTACTATGGAGATACGCAGTATTTT. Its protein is CATSRPYYGDTQYF.

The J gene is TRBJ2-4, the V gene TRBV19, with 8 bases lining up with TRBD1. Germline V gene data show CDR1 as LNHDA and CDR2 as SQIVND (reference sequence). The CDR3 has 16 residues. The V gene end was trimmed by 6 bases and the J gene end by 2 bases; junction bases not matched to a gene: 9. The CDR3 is CASSKGGQVSKNIQYF. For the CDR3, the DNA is TGTGCCAGTAGCAAAGGGGGACAGGTGTCCAAAAACATTCAGTACTTC.

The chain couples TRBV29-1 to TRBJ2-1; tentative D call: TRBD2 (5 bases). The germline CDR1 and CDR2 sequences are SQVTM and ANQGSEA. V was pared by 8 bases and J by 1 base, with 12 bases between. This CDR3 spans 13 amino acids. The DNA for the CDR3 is TGCAGCTCCTCTCGGGGTTCCTACAATGAGCAGTTCTTC. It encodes CSSSRGSYNEQFF.

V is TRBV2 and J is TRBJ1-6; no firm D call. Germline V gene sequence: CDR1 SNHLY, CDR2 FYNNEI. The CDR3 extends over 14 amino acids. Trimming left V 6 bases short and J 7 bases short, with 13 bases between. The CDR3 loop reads CASRQSTGNSPLHF. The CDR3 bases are TGTGCCAGCAGACAGTCTACGGGCAATTCACCCCTCCACTTT.

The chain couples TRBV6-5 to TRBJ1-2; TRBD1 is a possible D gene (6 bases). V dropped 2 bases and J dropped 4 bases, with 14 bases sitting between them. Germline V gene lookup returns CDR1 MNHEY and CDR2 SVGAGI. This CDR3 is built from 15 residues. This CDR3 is CASSYQPGAPYGYTF. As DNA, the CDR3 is TGTGCCAGCAGTTACCAGCCGGGGGCGCCCTATGGCTACACCTTC.

CDR3 in amino acids: CASSPGPGSPDTEAFF. The DNA for the CDR3 is TGCGCCAGCAGCCCCGGACCCGGGTCCCCGGACACTGAAGCTTTCTTT. The J gene is TRBJ1-1, the V gene TRBV4-1; no clear D gene. Germline V gives CDR1 MGHRA, CDR2 YSYEKL. CDR3 length: 16 residues. V was clipped by 4 bases and J by 3 bases, with 18 bases between them.

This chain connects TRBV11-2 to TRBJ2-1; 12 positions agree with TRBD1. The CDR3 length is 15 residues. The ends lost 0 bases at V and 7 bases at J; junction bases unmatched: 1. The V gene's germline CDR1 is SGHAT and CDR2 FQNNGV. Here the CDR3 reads CASSLEGQGANEQFF. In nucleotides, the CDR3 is TGTGCCAGCAGCTTAGAGGGACAGGGGGCGAATGAGCAGTTCTTC.

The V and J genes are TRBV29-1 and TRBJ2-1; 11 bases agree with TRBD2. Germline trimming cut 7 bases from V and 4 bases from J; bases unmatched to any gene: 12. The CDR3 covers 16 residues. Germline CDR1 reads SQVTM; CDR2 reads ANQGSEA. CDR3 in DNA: TGCAGCGGGGCCCCTTTGAGACTAGCGGGGTACAATGAGCAGTTCTTC. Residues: CSGAPLRLAGYNEQFF.

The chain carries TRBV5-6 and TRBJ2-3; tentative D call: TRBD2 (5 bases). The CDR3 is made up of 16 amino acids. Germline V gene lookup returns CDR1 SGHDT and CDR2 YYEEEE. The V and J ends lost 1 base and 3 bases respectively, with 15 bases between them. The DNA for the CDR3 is TGTGCCAGCAGCTTGAAGGCTAGCCCCCTGACAGATACGCAGTATTTT. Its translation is CASSLKASPLTDTQYF.